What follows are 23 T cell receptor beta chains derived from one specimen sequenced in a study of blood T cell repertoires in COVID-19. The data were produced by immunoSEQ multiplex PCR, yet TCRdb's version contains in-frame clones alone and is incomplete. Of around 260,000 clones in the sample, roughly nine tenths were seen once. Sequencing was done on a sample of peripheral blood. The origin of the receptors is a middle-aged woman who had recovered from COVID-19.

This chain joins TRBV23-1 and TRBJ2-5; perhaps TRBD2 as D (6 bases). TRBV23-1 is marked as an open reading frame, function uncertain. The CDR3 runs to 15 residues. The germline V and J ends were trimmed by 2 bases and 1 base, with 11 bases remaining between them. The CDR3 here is CASSQRGSPQETQYF. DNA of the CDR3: TGCGCCAGCAGTCAACGGGGGTCCCCCCAAGAGACCCAGTACTTC.

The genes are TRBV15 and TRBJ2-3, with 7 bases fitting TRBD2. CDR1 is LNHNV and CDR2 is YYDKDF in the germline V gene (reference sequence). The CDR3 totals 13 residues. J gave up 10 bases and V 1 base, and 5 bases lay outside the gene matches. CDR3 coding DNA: TGTGCCACCAGCAGAGTACTCCGGGGGGCGCAGTATTTT. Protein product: CATSRVLRGAQYF.

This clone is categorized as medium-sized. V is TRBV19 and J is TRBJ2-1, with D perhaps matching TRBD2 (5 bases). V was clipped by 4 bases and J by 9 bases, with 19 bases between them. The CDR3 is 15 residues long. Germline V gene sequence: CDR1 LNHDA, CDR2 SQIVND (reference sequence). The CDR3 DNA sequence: TGTGCCAGTAGTACCCCGCGAAGACCGGCGGGTGAGCAGTTCTTC. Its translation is CASSTPRRPAGEQFF. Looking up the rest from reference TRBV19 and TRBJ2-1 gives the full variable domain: DGGITQSPKYLFRKEGQNVTLSCEQNLNHDAMYWYRQDPGQGLRLIYYSQIVNDFQKGDIAEGYSVSREKKESFPLTVTSAQKNPTAFYLCASSTPRRPAGEQFFGPGTRLTVL.

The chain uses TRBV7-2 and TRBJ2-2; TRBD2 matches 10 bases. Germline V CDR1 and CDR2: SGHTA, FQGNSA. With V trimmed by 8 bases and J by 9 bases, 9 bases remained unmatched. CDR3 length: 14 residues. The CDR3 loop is CASGEAGGPWELFF. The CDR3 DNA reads TGTGCCAGCGGTGAAGCGGGAGGGCCGTGGGAGCTGTTTTTT.

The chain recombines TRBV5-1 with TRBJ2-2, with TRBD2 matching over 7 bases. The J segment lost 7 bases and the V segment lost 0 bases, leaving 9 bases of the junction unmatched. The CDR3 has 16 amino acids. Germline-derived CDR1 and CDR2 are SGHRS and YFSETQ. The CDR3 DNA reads TGCGCCAGCAGCTTGGCTGGGACTACCTCTATCGGGGAGCTGTTTTTT. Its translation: CASSLAGTTSIGELFF.

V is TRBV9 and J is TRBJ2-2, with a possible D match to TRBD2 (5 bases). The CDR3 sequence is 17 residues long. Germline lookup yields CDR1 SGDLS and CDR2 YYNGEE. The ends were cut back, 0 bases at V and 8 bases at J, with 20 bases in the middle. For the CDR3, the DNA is TGTGCCAGCAGCGTAGGGTCCCAGCGGTCCACGGGAGGGGAGCTGTTTTTT. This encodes CASSVGSQRSTGGELFF.

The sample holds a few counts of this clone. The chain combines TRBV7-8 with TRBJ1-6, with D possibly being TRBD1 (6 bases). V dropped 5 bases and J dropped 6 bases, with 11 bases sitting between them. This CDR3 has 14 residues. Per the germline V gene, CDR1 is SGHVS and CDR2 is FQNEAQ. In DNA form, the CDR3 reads TGTGCCAGCAGCACCGGACAGACTAATTCACCCCTCCACTTT. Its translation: CASSTGQTNSPLHF.

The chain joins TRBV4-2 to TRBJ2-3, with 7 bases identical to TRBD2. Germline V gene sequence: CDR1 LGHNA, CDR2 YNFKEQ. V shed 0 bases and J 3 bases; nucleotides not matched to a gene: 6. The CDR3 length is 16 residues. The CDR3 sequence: CASSQDAGVRTDTQYF. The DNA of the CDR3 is TGTGCCAGCAGCCAAGATGCGGGAGTCAGGACAGATACGCAGTATTTT.

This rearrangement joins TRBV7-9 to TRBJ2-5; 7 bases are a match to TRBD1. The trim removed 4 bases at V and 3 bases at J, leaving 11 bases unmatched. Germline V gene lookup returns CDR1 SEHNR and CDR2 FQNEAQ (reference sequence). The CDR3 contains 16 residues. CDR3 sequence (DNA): TGTGCCAGCAGCTCACTCTGGGACAGCTCAGAAGAGACCCAGTACTTC. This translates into CASSSLWDSSEETQYF. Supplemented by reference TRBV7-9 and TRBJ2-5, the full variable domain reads DTGVSQNPRHKITKRGQNVTFRCDPISEHNRLYWYRQTLGQGPEFLTYFQNEAQLEKSRLLSDRFSAERPKGSFSTLEIQRTEQGDSAMYLCASSSLWDSSEETQYFGPGTRLLVL.

CDR3 DNA sequence: TGTGCCAGCAGTCCCTCGTACCGAGAAGAGACCCAGTACTTC. This encodes CASSPSYREETQYF. This sequence joins TRBV6-2 or TRBV6-3 and TRBJ2-5; D gene unclear. There are 14 residues in the CDR3. Germline loops: CDR1 MNHEY, CDR2 SVGEGT. V lost 5 bases, J lost 3 bases, and 13 bases lay in between.

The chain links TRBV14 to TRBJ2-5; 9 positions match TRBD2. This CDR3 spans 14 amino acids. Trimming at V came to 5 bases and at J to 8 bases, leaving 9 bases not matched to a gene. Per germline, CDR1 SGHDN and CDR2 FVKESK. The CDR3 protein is CASSVLAGPLTQYF. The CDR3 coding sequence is TGTGCCAGCAGCGTACTAGCGGGCCCTCTTACCCAGTACTTC.

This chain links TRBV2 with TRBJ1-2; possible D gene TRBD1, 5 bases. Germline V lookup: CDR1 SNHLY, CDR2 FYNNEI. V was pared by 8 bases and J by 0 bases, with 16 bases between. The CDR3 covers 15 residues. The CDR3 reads CASLLGRDANYGYTF. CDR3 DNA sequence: TGTGCCAGCCTTCTGGGGCGGGACGCTAACTATGGCTACACCTTC.

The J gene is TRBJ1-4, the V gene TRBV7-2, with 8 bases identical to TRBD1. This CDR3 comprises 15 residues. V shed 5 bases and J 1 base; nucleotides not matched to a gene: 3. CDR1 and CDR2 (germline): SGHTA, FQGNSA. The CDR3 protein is CASSVTGGTNEKLFF. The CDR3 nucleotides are TGTGCCAGCAGCGTCACAGGGGGAACTAATGAAAAACTGTTTTTT.

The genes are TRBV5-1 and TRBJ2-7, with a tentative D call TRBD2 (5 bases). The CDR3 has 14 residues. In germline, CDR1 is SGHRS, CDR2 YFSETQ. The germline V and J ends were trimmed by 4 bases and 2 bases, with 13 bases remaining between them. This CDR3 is CASSADFSPYEQYF. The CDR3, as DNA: TGCGCCAGCAGCGCGGACTTCTCGCCCTACGAGCAGTACTTC.

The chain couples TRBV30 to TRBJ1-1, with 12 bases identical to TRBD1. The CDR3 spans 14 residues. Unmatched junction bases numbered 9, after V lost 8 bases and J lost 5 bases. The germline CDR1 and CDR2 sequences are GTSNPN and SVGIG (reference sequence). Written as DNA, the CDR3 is TGTGCCGGGGACAGGGGGCCTACGAGAACTGAAGCTTTCTTT. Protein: CAGDRGPTRTEAFF.

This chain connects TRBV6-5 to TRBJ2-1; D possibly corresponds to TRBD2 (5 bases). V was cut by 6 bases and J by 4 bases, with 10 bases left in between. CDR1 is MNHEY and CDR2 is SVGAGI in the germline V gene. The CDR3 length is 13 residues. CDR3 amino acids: CASSKGVYNEQFF. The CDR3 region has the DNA TGTGCCAGCAGCAAGGGAGTTTACAATGAGCAGTTCTTC.

Here the CDR3 DNA reads TGTGCCAGCAGCATGACAAATAGAATGACTGAAGCTTTCTTT. Translation: CASSMTNRMTEAFF. The J gene is TRBJ1-1, the V gene TRBV6-5, with D hard to call. The germline gives CDR1 MNHEY, CDR2 SVGAGI. This CDR3 region has 14 residues. V lost 6 bases, J lost 5 bases, and 16 bases lay in between.

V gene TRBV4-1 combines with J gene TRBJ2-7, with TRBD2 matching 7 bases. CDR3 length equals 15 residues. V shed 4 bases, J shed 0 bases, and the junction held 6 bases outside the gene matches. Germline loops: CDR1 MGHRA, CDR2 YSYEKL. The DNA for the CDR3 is TGCGCCAGCAGCCCTAGCGGAGATTCCTCCTACGAGCAGTACTTC. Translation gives CASSPSGDSSYEQYF.

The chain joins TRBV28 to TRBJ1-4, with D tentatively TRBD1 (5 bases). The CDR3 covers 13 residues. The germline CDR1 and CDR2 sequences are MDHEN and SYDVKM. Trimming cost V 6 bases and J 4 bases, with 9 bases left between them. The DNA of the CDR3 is TGTGCCAGCAGCCGACAGTATAATGAAAAACTGTTTTTT. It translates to CASSRQYNEKLFF. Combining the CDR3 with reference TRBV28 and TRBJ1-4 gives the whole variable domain DVKVTQSSRYLVKRTGEKVFLECVQDMDHENMFWYRQDPGLGLRLIYFSYDVKMKEKGDIPEGYSVSREKKERFSLILESASTNQTSMYLCASSRQYNEKLFFGSGTQLSVL.

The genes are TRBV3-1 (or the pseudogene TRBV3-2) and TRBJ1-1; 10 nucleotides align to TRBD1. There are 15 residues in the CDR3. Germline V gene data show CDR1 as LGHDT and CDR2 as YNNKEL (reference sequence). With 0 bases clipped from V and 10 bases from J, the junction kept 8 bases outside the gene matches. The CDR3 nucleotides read TGTGCCAGCAGCCAAGAAGGGACAGGGGTCTGGGGAGCTTTCTTT. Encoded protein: CASSQEGTGVWGAFF.

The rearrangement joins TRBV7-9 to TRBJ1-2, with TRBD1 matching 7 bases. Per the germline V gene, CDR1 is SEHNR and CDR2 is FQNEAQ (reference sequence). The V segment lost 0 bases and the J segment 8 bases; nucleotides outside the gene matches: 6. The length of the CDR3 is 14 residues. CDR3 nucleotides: TGTGCCAGCAGCTTAGCAGGGGGCGCGGACGGCTACACCTTC. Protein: CASSLAGGADGYTF.

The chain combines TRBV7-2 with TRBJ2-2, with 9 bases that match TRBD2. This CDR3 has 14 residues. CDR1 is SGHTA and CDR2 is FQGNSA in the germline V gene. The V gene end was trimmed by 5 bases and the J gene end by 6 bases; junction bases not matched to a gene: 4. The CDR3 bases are TGTGCCAGCAGCCCGGGACTAGCCGCCGGGGAGCTGTTTTTT. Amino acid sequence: CASSPGLAAGELFF.

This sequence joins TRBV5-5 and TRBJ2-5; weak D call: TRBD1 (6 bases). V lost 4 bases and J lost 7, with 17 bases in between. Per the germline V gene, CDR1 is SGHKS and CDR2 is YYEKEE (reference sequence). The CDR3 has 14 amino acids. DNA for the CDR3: TGTGCCAGCAGCATGGACAGCTCCTTGGGGACCCAGTACTTC. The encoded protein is CASSMDSSLGTQYF.